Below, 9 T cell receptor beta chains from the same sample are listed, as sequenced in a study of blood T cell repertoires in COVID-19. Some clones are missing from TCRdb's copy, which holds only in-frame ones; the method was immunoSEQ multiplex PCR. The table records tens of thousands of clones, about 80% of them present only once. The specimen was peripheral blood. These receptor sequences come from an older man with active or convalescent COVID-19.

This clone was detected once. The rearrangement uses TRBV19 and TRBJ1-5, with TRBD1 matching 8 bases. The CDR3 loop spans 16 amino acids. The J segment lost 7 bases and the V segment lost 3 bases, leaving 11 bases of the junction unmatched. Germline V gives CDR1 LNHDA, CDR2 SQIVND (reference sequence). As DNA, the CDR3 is TGTGCCAGTAGTATCGGGACAGGAGGTTTCGGGCAGCCCCAGCATTTT. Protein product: CASSIGTGGFGQPQHF.

The CDR3 nucleotides read TGTGCCACCAGCAGAGGCCGGCAGGGCGCCTACAATGAGCAGTTCTTC. This sequence encodes CATSRGRQGAYNEQFF. The chain joins TRBV15 to TRBJ2-1, with D perhaps matching TRBD1 (5 bases). The CDR3 has 16 residues. Germline V gives CDR1 LNHNV, CDR2 YYDKDF (reference sequence). Trimming left V 1 base short and J 2 bases short, with 12 bases between.

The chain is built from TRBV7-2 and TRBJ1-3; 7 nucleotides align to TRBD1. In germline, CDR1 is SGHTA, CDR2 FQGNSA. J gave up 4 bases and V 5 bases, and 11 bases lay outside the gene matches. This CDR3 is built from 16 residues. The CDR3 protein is CASSLETTGIGNTIYF. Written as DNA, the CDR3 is TGTGCCAGCAGCCTCGAAACGACAGGGATCGGAAACACCATATATTTT.

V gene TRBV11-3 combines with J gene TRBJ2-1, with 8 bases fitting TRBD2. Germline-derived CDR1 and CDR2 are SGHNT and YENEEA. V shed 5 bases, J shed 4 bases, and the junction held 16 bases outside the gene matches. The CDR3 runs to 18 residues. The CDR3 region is CASSAGGQLSGPYNEQFF. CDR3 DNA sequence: TGTGCCAGCAGCGCGGGGGGCCAATTAAGCGGCCCTTACAATGAGCAGTTCTTC. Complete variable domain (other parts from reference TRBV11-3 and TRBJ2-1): EAGVVQSPRYKIIEKKQPVAFWCNPISGHNTLYWYLQNLGQGPELLIRYENEEAVDDSQLPKDRFSAERLKGVDSTLKIQPAELGDSAVYLCASSAGGQLSGPYNEQFFGPGTRLTVL.

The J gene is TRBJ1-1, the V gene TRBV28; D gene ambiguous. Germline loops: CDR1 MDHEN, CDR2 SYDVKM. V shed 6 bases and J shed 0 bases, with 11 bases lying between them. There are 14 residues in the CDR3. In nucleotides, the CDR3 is TGTGCCAGCAGCTACACCGGGATGAACACTGAAGCTTTCTTT. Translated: CASSYTGMNTEAFF.

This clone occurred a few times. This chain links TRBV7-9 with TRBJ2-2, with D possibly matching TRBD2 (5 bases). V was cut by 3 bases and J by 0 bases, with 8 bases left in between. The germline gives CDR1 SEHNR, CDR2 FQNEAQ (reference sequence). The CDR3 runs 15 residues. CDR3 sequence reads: CASSFWGANTGELFF. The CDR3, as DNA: TGTGCCAGCAGCTTTTGGGGAGCGAACACCGGGGAGCTGTTTTTT. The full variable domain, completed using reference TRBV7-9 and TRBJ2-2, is DTGVSQNPRHKITKRGQNVTFRCDPISEHNRLYWYRQTLGQGPEFLTYFQNEAQLEKSRLLSDRFSAERPKGSFSTLEIQRTEQGDSAMYLCASSFWGANTGELFFGEGSRLTVL.

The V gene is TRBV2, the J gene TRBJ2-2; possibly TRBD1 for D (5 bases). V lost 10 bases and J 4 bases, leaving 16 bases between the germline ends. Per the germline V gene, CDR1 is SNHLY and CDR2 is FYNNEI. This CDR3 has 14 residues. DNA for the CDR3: TGTGCCAAACAGTCAGGGATGGGCACCGGGGAGCTGTTTTTT. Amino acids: CAKQSGMGTGELFF.

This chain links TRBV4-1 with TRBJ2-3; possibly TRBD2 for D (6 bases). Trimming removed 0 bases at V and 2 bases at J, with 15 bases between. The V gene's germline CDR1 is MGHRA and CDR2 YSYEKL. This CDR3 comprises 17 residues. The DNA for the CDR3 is TGCGCCAGCAGCCAAGATCTCGCTAGCGCGGACACAGATACGCAGTATTTT. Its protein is CASSQDLASADTDTQYF.

The CDR3 DNA sequence: TGTGCCAGTAGTACGGACCGGGAGGGGCGGGAGACCCAGTACTTC. Amino acids: CASSTDREGRETQYF. The rearrangement links TRBV19 to TRBJ2-5; 8 nucleotides line up with TRBD2. Germline loops: CDR1 LNHDA, CDR2 SQIVND (reference sequence). V was clipped by 4 bases and J by 5 bases; unmatched bases: 9. The CDR3 has 15 residues.